These 29 T cell receptor beta chains originate from one sample sequenced in a study of regulatory T cells in long-lasting Graves disease. Time point reported: persistent/refractory GD, antithyroid drugs over 5 years with positive TRAb. From RNA extracted from PBMCs, the TCR library was made. HTBI primers from iRepertoire and Arm-PCR of CDR3 regions yielded the TCR beta libraries. TCRdb analysed the multiplex PCR reads with MiXCR anew, one entry per CDR3 protein. In the table there are 300,000 to 400,000 distinct CDR3 sequences, roughly 21% of which are singletons. Specimen: peripheral blood mononuclear cells (PBMCs), collected when the disease was refractory, from a patient treated with antithyroid drugs. Receptors were obtained from a female donor with Graves disease.

In the case of this clonotype: This may come from a read error, since a much larger clone is one base off. CDR3 sequence reads: CASSSPSRNHTDTQYF. CDR3 sequence (DNA): TGTGCCAGCAGTTCCCCGAGCCGGAACCACACAGATACGCAGTATTTT. The rearrangement joins TRBV28 to TRBJ2-3, with D hard to call. The V end lost 4 bases, the J end lost 2 bases, and 16 bases lay between the germline ends. The CDR3 consists of 16 residues. Germline values: CDR1 MDHEN, CDR2 SYDVKM.

There are many counts of this clonotype. The chain employs TRBV2 and TRBJ2-5; 7 nucleotides agree with TRBD2. CDR3 length equals 17 residues. The junction had 10 bases not matched to a gene; V was cut back by 1 base and J by 2 bases. Germline CDR1 and CDR2: SNHLY and FYNNEI. In DNA form, the CDR3 reads TGTGCCAGCAGTGAAGGACTAGCCCTGGAGGGGCAAGAGACCCAGTACTTC. It translates to CASSEGLALEGQETQYF. The complete variable domain, with remaining parts taken from reference TRBV2 and TRBJ2-5, reads EPEVTQTPSHQVTQMGQEVILRCVPISNHLYFYWYRQILGQKVEFLVSFYNNEISEKSEIFDDQFSVERPDGSNFTLKIRSTKLEDSAMYFCASSEGLALEGQETQYFGPGTRLLVL.

This clonotype was counted at least ten times. The rearrangement joins TRBV12-3 or TRBV12-4 to TRBJ1-1, with D possibly matching TRBD1 (5 bases). The CDR3 sequence is 14 residues long. V was cut by 3 bases and J by 6 bases, with 14 bases left in between. In DNA, the CDR3 is TGTGCCAGCAGTTTTAGGCGACAGCCCCCTGAAGCTTTCTTT. Its protein is CASSFRRQPPEAFF.

The sample holds a few counts of this clonotype. The chain carries TRBV5-1 and TRBJ1-1; TRBD1 might be the D (5 bases). Trimming shortened V by 7 bases and J by 5 bases, and 24 bases separated the two germline ends. CDR3 length equals 16 residues. Germline lookup yields CDR1 SGHRS and CDR2 YFSETQ. CDR3 region: CASGPFPGSFGTEAFF. In DNA, the CDR3 is TGCGCCAGCGGACCTTTCCCAGGGAGCTTTGGAACTGAAGCTTTCTTT.

This clonotype was recorded many times. V and J are TRBV6-5 and TRBJ2-5; 8 bases are a match to TRBD1. Germline V gene data show CDR1 as MNHEY and CDR2 as SVGAGI. Trimming cost V 2 bases and J 5 bases; bases outside gene matches: 10. This CDR3 is built from 16 residues. The CDR3 is CASSYPTLRQGETQYF. The CDR3, as DNA: TGTGCCAGCAGTTACCCTACTTTGCGACAGGGGGAGACCCAGTACTTC.

The table lists this clonotype with many counts. The V call is TRBV27, the J call TRBJ2-7, with D possibly TRBD2 on 5 matching bases. The V gene's germline CDR1 is MNHEY and CDR2 SMNVEV (reference sequence). V lost 2 bases, J lost 1 base, and 18 bases lay in between. This CDR3 spans 17 amino acids. The CDR3 DNA follows: TGTGCCAGCAGTTTACCAGTATTACCCTGGACTTCCTACGAGCAGTACTTC. This gives the protein CASSLPVLPWTSYEQYF.

This clonotype was counted a few times. The rearrangement links TRBV6-1 to TRBJ1-1; tentatively, D is TRBD1 (6 bases). CDR1 and CDR2 from the germline V gene are MNHNS and SASEGT. The V end was cut by 5 bases, the J end by 1 base, with 17 bases between. This CDR3 has 16 amino acids. CDR3 loop: CASSHGSGVANTEAFF. CDR3 bases: TGTGCCAGCAGTCACGGTTCAGGGGTAGCGAACACTGAAGCTTTCTTT.

This clonotype came up a few times. The chain is built from TRBV20-1 and TRBJ2-5; 10 nucleotides agree with TRBD2. Trimming removed 3 bases from V and 5 bases from J; junction bases left unmatched: 12. The CDR3 spans 16 residues. Germline loops: CDR1 DFQATT, CDR2 SNEGSKA (reference sequence). CDR3 sequence reads: CSASRSPSGGRETQYF. The CDR3 bases are TGCAGTGCTAGTAGGTCTCCTAGCGGGGGCCGGGAGACCCAGTACTTC.

The V call is TRBV4-2, the J call TRBJ2-7; 8 positions agree with TRBD2. V was clipped by 4 bases and J by 3 bases; unmatched bases: 5. Germline V gene sequence: CDR1 LGHNA, CDR2 YNFKEQ. CDR3 length equals 14 residues. The CDR3 bases are TGTGCCAGCAGCCCGGGCGGGAGGAACTACGAGCAGTACTTC. This sequence encodes CASSPGGRNYEQYF.

The V gene is TRBV20-1, the J gene TRBJ2-3; the match to TRBD1 covers 7 bases. V shed 2 bases, J shed 2 bases, and the junction held 4 bases outside the gene matches. The CDR3 covers 14 residues. Germline V lookup: CDR1 DFQATT, CDR2 SNEGSKA (reference sequence). The CDR3 loop reads CSARRGGSTDTQYF. The CDR3 coding sequence is TGCAGTGCTAGACGAGGGGGCTCCACAGATACGCAGTATTTT.

This clonotype came up many times. This rearrangement joins TRBV11-1 to TRBJ2-6; 7 bases map to TRBD2. V lost 4 bases, J lost 0 bases, and 6 bases stayed unmatched. Germline V gene sequence: CDR1 SGHAT, CDR2 FQDESV (reference sequence). This CDR3 spans 17 amino acids. The CDR3 here is CASSSRGRASGANVLTF. The CDR3 DNA reads as TGTGCCAGCAGCTCCCGGGGGAGGGCCTCTGGGGCCAACGTCCTGACTTTC.

The rearrangement uses TRBV9 and TRBJ1-2, with a tentative D call TRBD1 (6 bases). Germline CDR1 and CDR2: SGDLS and YYNGEE. Between the trimmed V and J ends, which lost 0 bases and 0 bases, there was a span of 9 bases. The CDR3 is 15 residues long. The CDR3 is CASSVGDTANYGYTF. The CDR3, as DNA: TGTGCCAGCAGCGTAGGGGACACCGCTAACTATGGCTACACCTTC.

The chain links TRBV3-1 to TRBJ1-1; D unclear. From germline, CDR1 is LGHDT and CDR2 YNNKEL (reference sequence). The CDR3 contains 13 residues. V lost 3 bases to trimming and J lost 4 bases, with 9 bases between them. Here the CDR3 reads CASSHRSGTEAFF. As DNA, the CDR3 is TGTGCCAGCAGCCACCGTTCTGGCACTGAAGCTTTCTTT. Based on the CDR3 plus reference TRBV3-1 and TRBJ1-1, the full variable domain is DTAVSQTPKYLVTQMGNDKSIKCEQNLGHDTMYWYKQDSKKFLKIMFSYNNKELIINETVPNRFSPKSPDKAHLNLHINSLELGDSAVYFCASSHRSGTEAFFGQGTRLTVV.

Ten or more counts support this clonotype. This sequence joins TRBV5-6 and TRBJ2-7; 8 bases are shared with TRBD2. From germline, CDR1 is SGHDT and CDR2 YYEEEE. The V segment lost 0 bases and the J segment 2 bases; nucleotides outside the gene matches: 4. This CDR3 has 15 amino acids. The CDR3 bases are TGTGCCAGCAGCTTGGGGACGGGAGGGGCCTACGAGCAGTACTTC. It translates to CASSLGTGGAYEQYF.

This clonotype was recorded a few times. The chain carries TRBV27 and TRBJ1-5; no firm D call. This CDR3 spans 15 amino acids. The germline gives CDR1 MNHEY, CDR2 SMNVEV (reference sequence). The germline V and J ends were trimmed by 8 bases and 4 bases, with 18 bases remaining between them. CDR3: CASARVPVLNQPQHF. In DNA form, the CDR3 reads TGTGCCAGCGCCCGGGTCCCGGTTCTTAATCAGCCCCAGCATTTT.

Remarks on this clonotype: This sequence may be a read error, since a much larger clone differs from it by one base. This chain uses TRBV3-1 with TRBJ2-5; D is ambiguous. The germline CDR1 and CDR2 sequences are LGHDT and YNNKEL (reference sequence). The length of the CDR3 is 14 residues. CDR3 in DNA: TGTGCCAGCAGCCAAGAAGCCATACAAGAGACCCGGTACTTC. It yields the protein CASSQEAIQETRYF.

This clonotype was found once. A much larger clone sits a single nucleotide away, making a read error possible. V usage is TRBV6-1 and J usage is TRBJ2-7, with 8 bases lining up with TRBD1. The CDR3 has 14 amino acids. Germline V gives CDR1 MNHNS, CDR2 SASEGT. After removal of 6 bases from V and 8 bases from J, the junction contained 12 bases not matched to a gene. CDR3 in amino acids: CASSPHGQGNKQYF. The CDR3 coding sequence is TGTGCCAGCAGCCCCCATGGACAGGGAAACAAGCAGTACTTC.

This clonotype was seen ten or more times. J is TRBJ1-1 and V is TRBV12-3 or TRBV12-4; D remains unclear. The CDR3 totals 13 residues. V lost 3 bases and J lost 0, with 5 bases in between. CDR3 DNA: TGTGCCAGCAGTTTGTTGATGAACACTGAAGCTTTCTTT. Its protein product is CASSLLMNTEAFF.

This clonotype was seen ten or more times. J is TRBJ1-1 and V is TRBV3-1, with a weak D call TRBD1 (5 bases). Trimming shortened V by 0 bases and J by 5 bases, and 16 bases separated the two germline ends. CDR1 and CDR2 from the germline V gene are LGHDT and YNNKEL (reference sequence). The length of the CDR3 is 16 residues. The CDR3 loop reads CASSQDRKGDRTEAFF. The CDR3 DNA sequence: TGTGCCAGCAGCCAAGATAGGAAAGGGGATCGTACTGAAGCTTTCTTT.

The chain employs TRBV11-3 and TRBJ2-3; D is uncertain. V was trimmed by 4 bases and J by 2 bases, leaving 16 bases between them. This CDR3 is built from 16 residues. The germline V gene encodes CDR1 SGHNT and CDR2 YENEEA. CDR3 residues: CASSSTYLLPTDTQYF. In DNA, the CDR3 is TGTGCCAGCAGCTCGACATACTTATTACCCACAGATACGCAGTATTTT. Looking up the rest from reference TRBV11-3 and TRBJ2-3 gives the full variable domain: EAGVVQSPRYKIIEKKQPVAFWCNPISGHNTLYWYLQNLGQGPELLIRYENEEAVDDSQLPKDRFSAERLKGVDSTLKIQPAELGDSAVYLCASSSTYLLPTDTQYFGPGTRLTVL.

The V and J genes are TRBV29-1 and TRBJ1-2; weak D call: TRBD1 (6 bases). The CDR3 length is 13 residues. The germline gives CDR1 SQVTM, CDR2 ANQGSEA. The germline V and J ends were trimmed by 7 bases and 5 bases, with 17 bases remaining between them. CDR3 region: CSASRGGKYGYTF. The CDR3 coding sequence is TGCAGCGCTTCGCGGGGGGGCAAATATGGCTACACCTTC.

The table lists this clonotype with a few counts. The rearrangement joins TRBV28 to TRBJ2-1, with 8 bases lining up with TRBD1. J was trimmed by 9 bases and V by 4 bases; bases with no gene match: 2. This CDR3 spans 12 amino acids. Germline values: CDR1 MDHEN, CDR2 SYDVKM. CDR3: CASSSGGAEQFF. For the CDR3, the DNA is TGTGCCAGCAGTTCAGGGGGCGCTGAGCAGTTCTTC.

This sequence joins TRBV6-5 and TRBJ2-2, with D hard to call. V lost 0 bases, J lost 2 bases, and 7 bases lay in between. The germline gives CDR1 MNHEY, CDR2 SVGAGI. The length of the CDR3 is 15 residues. The CDR3 loop reads CASSYSWRNTGELFF. In DNA form, the CDR3 reads TGTGCCAGCAGTTACTCGTGGCGAAACACCGGGGAGCTGTTTTTT.

This clonotype was detected only a few times. The rearrangement uses TRBV4-2 and TRBJ1-3; weak D call: TRBD1 (5 bases). CDR1 and CDR2 (germline): LGHNA, YNFKEQ. This CDR3 comprises 20 residues. Trimming removed 0 bases at V and 1 base at J, with 22 bases between. CDR3 bases: TGTGCCAGCAGCCAAGAAAGAAGGGGAGGCCCAGGGATATCTGGAAACACCATATATTTT. It translates to CASSQERRGGPGISGNTIYF.

A single count supports this clonotype. The CDR3 DNA reads TGTGCCACCACCGGGAGCTCCTACAATGAGCAGTTCTTC. This sequence encodes CATTGSSYNEQFF. This sequence joins TRBV24-1 and TRBJ2-1, with a weak D call TRBD2 (6 bases). Trimming stripped 8 bases from V and 0 bases from J, with 7 bases between. Germline V gene lookup returns CDR1 KGHDR and CDR2 SFDVKD. CDR3 length equals 13 residues.

In the case of this clonotype: Since the CDR3 does not end with the conserved phenylalanine or tryptophan, this likely comes from a read error. The chain employs TRBV28 and TRBJ2-7; no clear D gene. Germline V lookup: CDR1 MDHEN, CDR2 SYDVKM. The CDR3 length is 13 residues. This chain's CDR3 is CVSSLAGTYEQYS. Written as DNA, the CDR3 is TGTGTCAGCAGTTTGGCAGGTACCTACGAGCAGTACTCC.

This clonotype was seen repeatedly, ten times or more. The V gene is TRBV14, the J gene TRBJ1-6, with D hard to call. Germline loops: CDR1 SGHDN, CDR2 FVKESK. The CDR3 is 14 amino acids. V lost 2 bases, J lost 10 bases, and 12 bases lay in between. The CDR3 reads CASSQTPGRSPLHF. CDR3 DNA: TGTGCCAGCAGCCAAACACCGGGGAGATCACCCCTCCACTTT.

The chain employs TRBV7-9 and TRBJ1-6; 9 bases are a match to TRBD1. The germline V gene has CDR1 SEHNR and CDR2 FQNEAQ (reference sequence). V gave up 8 bases and J gave up 0 bases; unmatched junction bases: 2. CDR3 length: 15 amino acids. In DNA, the CDR3 is TGTGCCAGCGACAGGGGGAGCTCCTATAATTCACCCCTCCACTTT. Translating gives CASDRGSSYNSPLHF.

This clonotype was seen repeatedly, ten times or more. The chain employs TRBV20-1 and TRBJ2-7; 12 bases fit TRBD2. The CDR3 spans 13 residues. Trimming took 5 bases from V and 4 from J; bases not matched to a gene: 3. Germline CDR1 is DFQATT and CDR2 is SNEGSKA (reference sequence). The CDR3 nucleotides read TGCAGTGCTCGACTAGCGGGAGTATACGAGCAGTACTTC. Translation gives CSARLAGVYEQYF.